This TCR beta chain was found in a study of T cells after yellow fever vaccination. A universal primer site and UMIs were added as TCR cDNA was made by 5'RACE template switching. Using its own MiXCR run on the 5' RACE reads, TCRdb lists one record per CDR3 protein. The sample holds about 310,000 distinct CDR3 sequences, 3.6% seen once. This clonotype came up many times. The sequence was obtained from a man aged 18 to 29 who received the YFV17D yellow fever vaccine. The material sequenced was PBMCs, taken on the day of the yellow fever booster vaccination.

CDR3 in DNA: TGTGCCAGCAGTTTAGGGGCTCCTAGCGGGGGGGCTGGCGAGACCCAGTACTTC. Its translation is CASSLGAPSGGAGETQYF. The gene calls are TRBV12-3 or TRBV12-4 and TRBJ2-5; 12 bases map to TRBD2. Trimming cost V 1 base and J 5 bases; bases outside gene matches: 11. The CDR3 loop spans 18 amino acids.